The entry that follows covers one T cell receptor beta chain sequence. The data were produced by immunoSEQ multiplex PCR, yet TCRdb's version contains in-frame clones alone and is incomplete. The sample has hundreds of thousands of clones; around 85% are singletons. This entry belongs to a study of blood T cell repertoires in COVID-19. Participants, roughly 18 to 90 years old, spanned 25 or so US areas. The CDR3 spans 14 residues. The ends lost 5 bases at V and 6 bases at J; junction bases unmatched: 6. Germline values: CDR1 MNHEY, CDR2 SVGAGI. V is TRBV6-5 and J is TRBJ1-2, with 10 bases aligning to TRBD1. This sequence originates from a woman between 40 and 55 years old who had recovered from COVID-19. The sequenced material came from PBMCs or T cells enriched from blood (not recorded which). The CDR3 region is CASSKTGTGDGYTF. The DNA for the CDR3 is TGTGCCAGCAGTAAAACCGGGACAGGGGATGGCTACACCTTC.